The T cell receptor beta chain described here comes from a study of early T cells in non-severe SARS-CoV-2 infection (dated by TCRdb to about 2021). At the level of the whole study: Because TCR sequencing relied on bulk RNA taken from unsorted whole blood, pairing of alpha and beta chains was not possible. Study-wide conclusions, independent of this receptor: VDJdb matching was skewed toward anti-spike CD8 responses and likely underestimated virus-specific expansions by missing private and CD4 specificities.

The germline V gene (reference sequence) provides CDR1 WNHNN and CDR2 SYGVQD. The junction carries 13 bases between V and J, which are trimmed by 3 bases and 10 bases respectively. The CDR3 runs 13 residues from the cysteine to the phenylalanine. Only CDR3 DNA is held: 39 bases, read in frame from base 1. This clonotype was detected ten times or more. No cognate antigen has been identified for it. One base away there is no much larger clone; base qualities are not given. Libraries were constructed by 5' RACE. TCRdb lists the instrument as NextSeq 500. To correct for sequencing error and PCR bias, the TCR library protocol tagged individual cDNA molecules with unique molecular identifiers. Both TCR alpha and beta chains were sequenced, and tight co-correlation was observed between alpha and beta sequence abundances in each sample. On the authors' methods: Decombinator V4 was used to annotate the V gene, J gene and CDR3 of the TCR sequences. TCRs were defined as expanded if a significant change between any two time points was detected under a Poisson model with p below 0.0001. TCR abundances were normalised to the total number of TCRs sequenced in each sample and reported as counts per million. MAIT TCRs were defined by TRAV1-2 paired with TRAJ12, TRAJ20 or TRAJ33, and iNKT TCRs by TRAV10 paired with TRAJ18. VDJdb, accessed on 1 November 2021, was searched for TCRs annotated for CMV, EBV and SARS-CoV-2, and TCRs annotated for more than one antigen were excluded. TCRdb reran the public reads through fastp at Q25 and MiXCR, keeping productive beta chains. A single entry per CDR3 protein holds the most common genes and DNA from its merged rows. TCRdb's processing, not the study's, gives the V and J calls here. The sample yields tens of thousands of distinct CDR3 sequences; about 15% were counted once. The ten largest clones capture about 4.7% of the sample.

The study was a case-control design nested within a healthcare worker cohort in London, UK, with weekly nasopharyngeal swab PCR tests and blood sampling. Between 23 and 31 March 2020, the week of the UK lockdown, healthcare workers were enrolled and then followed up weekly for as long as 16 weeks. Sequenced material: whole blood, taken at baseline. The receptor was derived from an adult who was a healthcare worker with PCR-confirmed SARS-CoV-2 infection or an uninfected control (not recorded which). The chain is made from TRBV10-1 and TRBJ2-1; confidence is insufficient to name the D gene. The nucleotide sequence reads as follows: TGCGCCAGCAGTGACCAGCTAGAAGGCGAGCAGTTCTTC. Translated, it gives CASSDQLEGEQFF.